Here is one TCR beta chain with its context. The record originates from a study of response to subunit inactivated influenza vaccine. TCRdb recomputed calls from the RT-PCR reads with MiXCR, one row per CDR3 protein. The data contain 560,000 or so distinct CDR3 sequences, approximately 7.6% of them singletons. V gave up 4 bases and J gave up 6 bases; unmatched junction bases: 11. The CDR3 is 17 residues long. Germline V lookup: CDR1 SGHRS, CDR2 YFSETQ. The chain employs TRBV5-1 and TRBJ2-1, with 12 bases matching TRBD2. The specimen comprised PBMCs from blood, sampled approximately 25 months after vaccination. This clonotype was obtained from a man aged 50 to 69 who received an inactivated influenza vaccine. The DNA for the CDR3 is TGCGCCAGCAGCATAACGACTAGCGGGAGTGGAGGCAATGAGCAGTTCTTC. Translation: CASSITTSGSGGNEQFF.